The 5 T cell receptor beta chains below were found in one sample sequenced in a study of cytomegalovirus exposure and HLA in healthy donors. The PCR ran on 60 Vbeta and 13 Jbeta primers. Repertoires were generated with immunoSEQ multiplex PCR, while TCRdb's copy carries only in-frame clones and drops some. The profile shows approximately 72,000 clones, approximately 70% of them singletons. Sequenced sample: PBMCs. These receptors were collected from a man between 40 and 49 years old in good health and CMV-seropositive.

The V and J genes are TRBV27 and TRBJ2-5; D is perhaps TRBD1 (6 bases). The DNA end is a closer match to TRBJ2-7, so the J assignment may be wrong. Germline assignment: CDR1 MNHEY and CDR2 SMNVEV (reference sequence). The CDR3 loop spans 12 amino acids. CDR3 sequence (DNA): TGTGCCAGCAGTTCCTCAGGGGACGAGCAGTACTTC. This encodes CASSSSGDEQYF.

This clone was detected a few times. V gene TRBV28 combines with J gene TRBJ2-7; TRBD2 is a possible D gene (5 bases). The CDR3 loop spans 12 amino acids. Germline values: CDR1 MDHEN, CDR2 SYDVKM. Trimming took off 5 bases at V and 4 bases at J, with 9 bases between the two ends. The CDR3 DNA sequence: TGTGCCAGCAGTACGAGGGTGTACGAGCAGTACTTC. Encoded protein: CASSTRVYEQYF.

The chain employs TRBV7-8 and TRBJ1-5; TRBD1 matches at 12 bases. V lost 2 bases to trimming and J lost 7 bases; unmatched junction nucleotides: 6. The CDR3 is made up of 16 amino acids. CDR1 and CDR2 from the germline V gene are SGHVS and FQNEAQ. In DNA form, the CDR3 reads TGTGCCAGCAGCTTACTGGGACAGGGGGCCGGACAGCCCCAGCATTTT. Translation gives CASSLLGQGAGQPQHF.

This chain uses TRBV5-6 with TRBJ1-1; 8 bases map to TRBD1. V dropped 4 bases and J dropped 7; count of bases not matched to a gene: 15. Germline CDR1 reads SGHDT; CDR2 reads YYEEEE. This CDR3 comprises 16 residues. The CDR3 loop is CASSRGRGQVRGEAFF. The CDR3 region has the DNA TGTGCCAGCAGCCGTGGCCGGGGACAGGTGAGGGGTGAAGCTTTCTTT.

This rearrangement joins TRBV5-1 to TRBJ1-1, with TRBD1 as a possible D gene (6 bases). The CDR3 runs to 14 residues. Germline V lookup: CDR1 SGHRS, CDR2 YFSETQ. With 0 bases removed from V and 7 bases from J, the gap between germline ends came to 13 bases. The CDR3 nucleotides read TGCGCCAGCAGCTTGGCCTCAGGGGCTTTTGAAGCTTTCTTT. Encoded protein: CASSLASGAFEAFF.